This T cell receptor (beta chain) stems from a study of radiation and T cells in renal cell carcinoma. The CDR3 runs 17 residues. The germline V gene has CDR1 MGHDK and CDR2 SYGVNS. The V gene lost 2 bases and the J gene lost 3 bases, with 18 bases spanning the gap. Libraries were prepared by immunoSEQ multiplex PCR; TCRdb keeps only in-frame clonotypes and omits some of them. The sample records roughly 130,000 clones, roughly 77% being singletons. The time point here: blood 2 weeks post-SBRT. The treatment here: 15 Gy SBRT to primary tumor, nephrectomy 4 weeks later. This sequence originates from a woman in her sixties or seventies with renal cell carcinoma. This sequence joins TRBV25-1 and TRBJ2-3, with D possibly matching TRBD1 (6 bases). Sequenced material: blood, taken from a patient whose treatment included radiotherapy and nephrectomy. The CDR3 DNA is TGTGCCAGCAGTGAAAATCCCGACAGGTCGAGGACAGATACGCAGTATTTT. Its protein product is CASSENPDRSRTDTQYF. Full variable domain (remainder filled in from reference TRBV25-1 and TRBJ2-3): EADIYQTPRYLVIGTGKKITLECSQTMGHDKMYWYQQDPGMELHLIHYSYGVNSTEKGDLSSESTVSRIRTEHFPLTLESARPSHTSQYLCASSENPDRSRTDTQYFGPGTRLTVL.